This TCR beta chain comes out of a study of blood T cell repertoires in COVID-19. Turning to the study itself: Samples came from the United States, Italy and Spain, spanning acute and convalescent COVID-19.

Produced via immunoSEQ multiplex PCR; TCRdb's table is partial and in-frame only. The table includes 120,000 or so clones, around 88% detected once. The germline V and J ends were trimmed by 0 bases and 4 bases, with 15 bases remaining between them. This CDR3 has 16 amino acids. Germline V gene lookup returns CDR1 LNHNV and CDR2 YYDKDF (reference sequence). The chain uses TRBV15 and TRBJ1-2; D possibly corresponds to TRBD1 (5 bases). The specimen sequenced was peripheral blood. The clonotype comes from a man older than 75 with active or convalescent COVID-19. The CDR3 nucleotides are TGTGCCACCAGCAGAGATGAGGCAGGGAAACGCTATGGCTACACCTTC. As protein: CATSRDEAGKRYGYTF.